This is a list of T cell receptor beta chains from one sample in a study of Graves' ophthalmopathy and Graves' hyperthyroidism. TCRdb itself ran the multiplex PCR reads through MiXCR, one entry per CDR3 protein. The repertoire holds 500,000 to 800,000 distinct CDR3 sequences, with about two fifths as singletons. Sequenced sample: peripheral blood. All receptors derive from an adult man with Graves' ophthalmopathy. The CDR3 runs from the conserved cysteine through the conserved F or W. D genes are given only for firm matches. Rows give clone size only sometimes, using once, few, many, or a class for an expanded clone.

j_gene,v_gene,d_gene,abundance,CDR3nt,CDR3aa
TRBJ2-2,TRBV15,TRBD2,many,TGTGCCACCAGCAGAGAGTCCGGGAGGGGACTCGCCGGGGAGCTGTTTTTT,CATSRESGRGLAGELFF
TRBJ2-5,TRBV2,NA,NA,TGTGCCAGCAAAAAGCACTCCTCTAGGGAAGAGACCCAGTACTTC,CASKKHSSREETQYF
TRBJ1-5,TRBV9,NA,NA,TGTGCCAGCAGCTTGCGCAGGGGCGGGGGAGATCAGCCCCAGCATTTT,CASSLRRGGGDQPQHF
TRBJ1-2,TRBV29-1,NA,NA,TGCAGCGTTGGGGGCCCCTATGGCTACACCTTC,CSVGGPYGYTF
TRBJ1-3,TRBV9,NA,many,TGTGCCAGCAGCGTAGGGCAGGGTAGAAACACCATATATTTT,CASSVGQGRNTIYF
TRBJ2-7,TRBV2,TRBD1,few,TGTGCCAGCTCACCACCGACAGGGGCCTCCTACGAGCAGTACTTC,CASSPPTGASYEQYF
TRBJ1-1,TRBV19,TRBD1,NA,TGTGCCAGTAGTATAAGGGACAGGGGGTTTTGGACTGAAGCTTTCTTT,CASSIRDRGFWTEAFF
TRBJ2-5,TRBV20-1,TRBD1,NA,TGCAGTGCTTTCGGGACAGGCCAAGAGACCCAGTACTTC,CSAFGTGQETQYF
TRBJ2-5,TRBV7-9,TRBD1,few,TGTGCCAGCAGCTTTTCCCGGACAGGGCCCACGCAAGAGACCCAGTACTTC,CASSFSRTGPTQETQYF
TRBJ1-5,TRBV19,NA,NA,TGTGCCAGTAGTATTTTGGGGGGCTTTAGCAATCAGCCCCAGCATTTT,CASSILGGFSNQPQHF
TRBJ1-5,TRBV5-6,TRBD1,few,TGTGCCAGCAGCGCACGGGACAGGGGAACCCAGCCCCAGCATTTT,CASSARDRGTQPQHF
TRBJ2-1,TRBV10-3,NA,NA,TGTGCCAGCAGTTACTTAGACGACAATGAGCAGTTCTTC,CASSYLDDNEQFF
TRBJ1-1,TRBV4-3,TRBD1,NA,TGCGCCAGCAGCCAAGAAGGACAGGGTAGGGAAGCTTTCTTT,CASSQEGQGREAFF